These 28 T cell receptor beta chains came from one sample sequenced in a study of response to subunit inactivated influenza vaccine. TCRdb ran MiXCR on the RT-PCR reads and lists one entry per CDR3 protein. Of more than 200,000 distinct CDR3 sequences listed, 9% to 15% are singletons. This specimen was non-naive T cells sorted from PBMCs, taken around 15 days before vaccination. The receptors stem from a middle-aged man who received an inactivated influenza vaccine.

V is TRBV6-5 and J is TRBJ1-3; D not certain. The CDR3 has 13 residues. Per the germline V gene, CDR1 is MNHEY and CDR2 is SVGAGI. V was shortened by 2 bases and J by 0 bases, with 2 bases between the two germline ends. In DNA, the CDR3 is TGTGCCAGCAGTTACGACTCTGGAAACACCATATATTTT. Translating it yields CASSYDSGNTIYF.

Many counts were recorded for this clonotype. The V and J genes are TRBV13 and TRBJ2-7; D not resolved. Trimming removed 3 bases from V and 5 bases from J, with 8 bases in between. CDR3 length: 12 residues. Per the germline V gene, CDR1 is PRHDT and CDR2 is FYEKMQ (reference sequence). This CDR3 reads CASSLKYNEQYF. The CDR3 coding sequence is TGTGCCAGCAGCTTGAAGTATAACGAGCAGTACTTC.

This clonotype occurred a few times. The V and J genes are TRBV3-1 and TRBJ2-5; 10 bases are a match to TRBD1. Germline values: CDR1 LGHDT, CDR2 YNNKEL (reference sequence). This CDR3 has 19 residues. V trimming: 2 bases; J trimming: 5 bases; junction bases outside the gene matches: 17. The CDR3 loop reads CASSQHNTGTGDGRETQYF. In nucleotides, the CDR3 is TGTGCCAGCAGCCAACACAACACCGGGACAGGGGATGGAAGGGAGACCCAGTACTTC.

The J gene is TRBJ1-5, the V gene TRBV2; 7 bases are shared with TRBD1. Unmatched junction bases numbered 7, after V lost 8 bases and J lost 3 bases. Per germline, CDR1 SNHLY and CDR2 FYNNEI. This CDR3 is built from 14 residues. CDR3 protein: CASQGTDINQPQHF. The CDR3 coding sequence is TGTGCCAGCCAAGGGACAGATATCAATCAGCCCCAGCATTTT.

This clonotype was observed a handful of times. The chain uses TRBV29-1 and TRBJ2-7; D remains ambiguous. CDR3 length: 13 amino acids. Trimming stripped 1 base from V and 2 bases from J, with 9 bases between. Germline assignment: CDR1 SQVTM and CDR2 ANQGSEA. CDR3 coding DNA: TGCAGCGTTGAAGTCTGGGGAACCTACGAGCAGTACTTC. Its protein product is CSVEVWGTYEQYF.

This clonotype was recorded at least ten times. The chain uses TRBV7-2 and TRBJ2-7; 7 positions agree with TRBD2. Germline lookup yields CDR1 SGHTA and CDR2 FQGNSA. The CDR3 runs to 15 residues. V was pared by 1 base and J by 4 bases, with 7 bases of the junction left unmatched. CDR3 nucleotide sequence: TGTGCCAGCAGCTTAGAGGGCGGGGGAAAGTACGAGCAGTACTTC. It is translated as CASSLEGGGKYEQYF. The variable domain in full, completed from reference TRBV7-2 and TRBJ2-7, reads GAGVSQSPSNKVTEKGKDVELRCDPISGHTALYWYRQSLGQGLEFLIYFQGNSAPDKSGLPSDRFSAERTGGSVSTLTIQRTQQEDSAVYLCASSLEGGGKYEQYFGPGTRLTVT.

The chain joins TRBV20-1 to TRBJ2-5; TRBD2 is a possible D gene (5 bases). V was trimmed by 5 bases and J by 8 bases, leaving 15 bases between them. Germline CDR1 reads DFQATT; CDR2 reads SNEGSKA (reference sequence). The CDR3 consists of 12 residues. The CDR3, as DNA: TGCAGTGCTCCTCGCGGGCTAGCAACCCAGTACTTC. Residues: CSAPRGLATQYF.

Many counts were recorded for this clonotype. The V gene is TRBV4-2, the J gene TRBJ1-2; tentatively, D is TRBD1 (5 bases). The CDR3 extends over 15 amino acids. Germline values: CDR1 LGHNA, CDR2 YNFKEQ. V dropped 0 bases and J dropped 2 bases, with 10 bases sitting between them. This CDR3 is CASSQDLAGNYGYTF. CDR3 DNA: TGTGCCAGCAGCCAAGATTTGGCAGGGAACTATGGCTACACCTTC.

The sample holds many counts of this clonotype. The J gene is TRBJ2-5, the V gene TRBV5-5; D call uncertain. Germline V gene lookup returns CDR1 SGHKS and CDR2 YYEKEE (reference sequence). The CDR3 runs 16 residues. The V and J ends lost 4 bases and 5 bases respectively, with 21 bases between them. Here the CDR3 DNA reads TGTGCCAGCAGCCTAGACCCGAATAGGAATTGGGAGACCCAGTACTTC. Translation gives CASSLDPNRNWETQYF. Filled out from reference TRBV5-5 and TRBJ2-5, the complete variable domain reads DAGVTQSPTHLIKTRGQQVTLRCSPISGHKSVSWYQQVLGQGPQFIFQYYEKEERGRGNFPDRFSARQFPNYSSELNVNALLLGDSALYLCASSLDPNRNWETQYFGPGTRLLVL.

In this sample, this clonotype turned up a few times. The CDR3 region has the DNA TGCGCCAGCAGCTCGGGACGGATCGACAATGAGCAGTTCTTC. This encodes CASSSGRIDNEQFF. The chain carries TRBV5-1 and TRBJ2-1; either TRBD1 or TRBD2 may fit D (5 bases each). Per germline, CDR1 SGHRS and CDR2 YFSETQ. This CDR3 has 14 amino acids. The V end was cut by 3 bases, the J end by 5 bases, with 12 bases between.

This chain joins TRBV12-3 or TRBV12-4 and TRBJ2-7, with 11 bases identical to TRBD2. Trimming removed 3 bases from V and 0 bases from J; junction bases left unmatched: 7. The length of the CDR3 is 17 residues. CDR3 in amino acids: CASSFTGTSGSSYEQYF. As DNA, the CDR3 is TGTGCCAGCAGTTTCACCGGGACTAGCGGTAGCTCCTACGAGCAGTACTTC.

This chain links TRBV6-1 with TRBJ1-1, with 7 bases fitting TRBD1. This CDR3 region has 15 residues. CDR1 is MNHNS and CDR2 is SASEGT in the germline V gene. V lost 7 bases to trimming and J lost 0 bases; unmatched junction nucleotides: 8. The CDR3 nucleotides are TGTGCCAGCATACGGGACAGCTTAATGAACACTGAAGCTTTCTTT. Translation: CASIRDSLMNTEAFF.

This clonotype was counted only a few times. The rearrangement joins TRBV3-1 to TRBJ2-7; TRBD2 matches 13 bases. From germline, CDR1 is LGHDT and CDR2 YNNKEL (reference sequence). The CDR3 covers 16 residues. Germline trimming cut 1 base from V and 5 bases from J; bases unmatched to any gene: 5. CDR3 region: CASSQATGLAGNEQYF. CDR3 nucleotide sequence: TGTGCCAGCAGCCAAGCTACGGGACTAGCGGGAAACGAGCAGTACTTC.

This clonotype came up a few times. The V call is TRBV6-2 or TRBV6-3, the J call TRBJ2-5, with D perhaps matching TRBD2 (6 bases). V gave up 4 bases and J gave up 2 bases, with 14 bases separating them. The CDR3 runs 15 residues. Germline V gives CDR1 MNHEY, CDR2 SVGEGT. The CDR3 nucleotides are TGTGCCAGCAGTTCAATCGGAGGACTACAAGAGACCCAGTACTTC. Amino acid sequence: CASSSIGGLQETQYF.

The chain is built from TRBV7-6 and TRBJ1-6; D unresolved. Trimming took off 0 bases at V and 6 bases at J, with 3 bases between the two ends. The CDR3 has 13 residues. From germline, CDR1 is SGHVS and CDR2 FNYEAQ. The CDR3 loop reads CASSLAFNSPLHF. Written as DNA, the CDR3 is TGTGCCAGCAGCTTAGCCTTTAATTCACCCCTCCACTTT.

The chain links TRBV6-1 to TRBJ1-1; D is unclear. This CDR3 is 17 amino acids long. The germline gives CDR1 MNHNS, CDR2 SASEGT. Trimming pared 7 bases from V and 5 bases from J, leaving 26 bases between. CDR3 protein: CASTTFGGLSSETEAFF. In DNA, the CDR3 is TGTGCCAGCACTACCTTCGGAGGGTTAAGTTCGGAGACTGAAGCTTTCTTT.

Here the CDR3 reads CSARGEFGGTQYF. CDR3 sequence (DNA): TGCAGCGCCCGGGGGGAGTTTGGAGGGACCCAGTACTTC. The chain recombines TRBV29-1 with TRBJ2-5; 7 bases align to TRBD2. Trimming cost V 7 bases and J 7 bases; bases outside gene matches: 12. The CDR3 is made up of 13 amino acids. In germline, CDR1 is SQVTM, CDR2 ANQGSEA.

In this sample, this clonotype turned up a few times. The chain recombines TRBV9 with TRBJ1-3, with 8 nucleotides matching TRBD1. V trimming: 3 bases; J trimming: 4 bases; junction bases outside the gene matches: 9. Germline CDR1 reads SGDLS; CDR2 reads YYNGEE. The CDR3 loop spans 16 amino acids. For the CDR3, the DNA is TGTGCCAGCAGCGCCCATCAGGGGGCTACGGGAAACACCATATATTTT. Protein: CASSAHQGATGNTIYF.

There are many counts of this clonotype. V and J are TRBV20-1 and TRBJ2-5, with D maybe TRBD1 (5 bases). V lost 2 bases, J lost 5 bases, and 9 bases lay in between. The CDR3 runs 12 residues. Germline CDR1 DFQATT, CDR2 SNEGSKA (reference sequence). The CDR3 sequence: CSARFRAETQYF. CDR3 sequence (DNA): TGCAGTGCTAGATTCAGGGCTGAGACCCAGTACTTC.

This clonotype has a count of ten or more. The rearrangement links TRBV7-2 to TRBJ1-6, with 7 bases lining up with TRBD1. V shed 1 base and J 9 bases; nucleotides not matched to a gene: 3. Germline CDR1 SGHTA, CDR2 FQGNSA. This CDR3 has 14 amino acids. The CDR3 DNA is TGTGCCAGCAGCTTAGACTCAGGGGGTTCACCCCTCCACTTT. Protein: CASSLDSGGSPLHF.

V and J are TRBV28 and TRBJ2-1; TRBD1 matches at 9 bases. Germline CDR1 reads MDHEN; CDR2 reads SYDVKM. This CDR3 comprises 16 residues. V shed 4 bases and J 6 bases; nucleotides not matched to a gene: 10. The CDR3 coding sequence is TGTGCCAGCAGTTCCCCCCCCGGGACAGGGAGCAATGAGCAGTTCTTC. This codes for CASSSPPGTGSNEQFF.

This clonotype occurred a few times. V gene TRBV6-2 or TRBV6-3 combines with J gene TRBJ1-5, with unresolved D. Looked up from germline, CDR1 is MNHEY and CDR2 is SVGEGT. The CDR3 covers 13 residues. Trimming took off 6 bases at V and 6 bases at J, with 12 bases between the two ends. CDR3: CASSQGRTQPQHF. CDR3 sequence (DNA): TGTGCCAGCAGCCAAGGAAGGACTCAGCCCCAGCATTTT.

This chain connects TRBV29-1 to TRBJ2-3; no reliable D call. The CDR3 covers 13 residues. Trimming took 2 bases from V and 0 from J, leaving 6 bases between them. Germline V gives CDR1 SQVTM, CDR2 ANQGSEA. The CDR3 nucleotides are TGCAGCGTTGAAAGGCAGAGCACAGATACGCAGTATTTT. Amino acid sequence: CSVERQSTDTQYF.

The V gene is TRBV4-2, the J gene TRBJ1-1; D is possibly TRBD1 (6 bases). Per germline, CDR1 LGHNA and CDR2 YNFKEQ. The V end lost 0 bases, the J end lost 0 bases, and 14 bases lay between the germline ends. This CDR3 has 17 residues. The CDR3 sequence: CASSQDGRGPMNTEAFF. In DNA, the CDR3 is TGTGCCAGCAGCCAAGACGGCAGGGGCCCCATGAACACTGAAGCTTTCTTT.

This clonotype showed up just a few times. J is TRBJ2-5 and V is TRBV2, with 9 bases lining up with TRBD2. The CDR3 loop spans 14 amino acids. The ends lost 2 bases at V and 2 bases at J; junction bases unmatched: 0. CDR1 is SNHLY, CDR2 FYNNEI, per germline. CDR3 coding DNA: TGTGCCAGCAGTGAACTAGCGGGACAAGAGACCCAGTACTTC. It specifies CASSELAGQETQYF. Complete variable domain (other parts from reference TRBV2 and TRBJ2-5): EPEVTQTPSHQVTQMGQEVILRCVPISNHLYFYWYRQILGQKVEFLVSFYNNEISEKSEIFDDQFSVERPDGSNFTLKIRSTKLEDSAMYFCASSELAGQETQYFGPGTRLLVL.

This clonotype turned up a few times. V and J are TRBV20-1 and TRBJ2-1; 8 nucleotides align to TRBD1. Looked up from germline, CDR1 is DFQATT and CDR2 is SNEGSKA (reference sequence). This CDR3 has 13 amino acids. V was clipped by 6 bases and J by 9 bases; unmatched bases: 10. The CDR3 sequence: CSARKTGAVEQFF. CDR3 coding DNA: TGCAGTGCCAGAAAGACAGGGGCGGTTGAGCAGTTCTTC.

This clonotype turned up a few times. The V and J genes are TRBV5-4 and TRBJ2-7, with TRBD2 identical over 8 bases. This CDR3 has 14 residues. Unmatched junction bases numbered 4, after V lost 0 bases and J lost 5 bases. CDR1 and CDR2 (germline): SGHNT, YYREEE (reference sequence). The CDR3 DNA reads TGTGCCAGCAGCTTGGACGGGGGGGCCCACGAGCAGTACTTC. It codes for CASSLDGGAHEQYF.

This clonotype was detected many times. V gene TRBV14 combines with J gene TRBJ2-3; tentatively, D is TRBD2 (6 bases). Trimming shortened V by 0 bases and J by 2 bases, and 12 bases separated the two germline ends. The CDR3 runs 16 residues. CDR1 and CDR2 (germline): SGHDN, FVKESK. The CDR3 protein is CASSQDGTANTDTQYF. CDR3 in DNA: TGTGCCAGCAGCCAAGATGGGACTGCTAACACAGATACGCAGTATTTT.